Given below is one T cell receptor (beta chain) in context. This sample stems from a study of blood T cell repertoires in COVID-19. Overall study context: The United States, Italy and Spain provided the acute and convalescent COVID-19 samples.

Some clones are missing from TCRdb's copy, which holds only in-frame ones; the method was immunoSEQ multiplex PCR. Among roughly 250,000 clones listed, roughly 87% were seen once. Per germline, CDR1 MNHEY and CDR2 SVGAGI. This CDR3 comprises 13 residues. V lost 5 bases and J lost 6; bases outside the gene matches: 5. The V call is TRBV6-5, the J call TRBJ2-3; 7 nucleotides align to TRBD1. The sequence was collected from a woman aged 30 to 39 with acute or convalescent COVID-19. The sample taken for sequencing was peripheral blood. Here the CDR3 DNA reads TGTGCCAGCAGTAGACAGGGTGGGGATACGCAGTATTTT. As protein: CASSRQGGDTQYF.